This T cell receptor beta chain stems from a study of blood T cell repertoires in COVID-19. J lost 3 bases, V lost 2 bases, and 6 bases had no gene match. Germline CDR1 reads SGDLS; CDR2 reads YYNGEE. This CDR3 region has 17 residues. Sequenced by immunoSEQ multiplex PCR; TCRdb stores in-frame clones only, minus some. The data hold some 150,000 clones, with approximately 89% observed a single time. Worth noting for this clone: Different DNA sequences within this sample yield the same CDR3.

The sample comprised peripheral blood. The clonotype comes from a human donor in a cohort sampled during active COVID-19. This chain uses TRBV9 with TRBJ2-2, with TRBD2 identical over 11 bases. DNA of the CDR3: TGTGCCAGCAGCGTGATAGCGGGGGGGCCGGACACCGGGGAGCTGTTTTTT. Its protein product is CASSVIAGGPDTGELFF.